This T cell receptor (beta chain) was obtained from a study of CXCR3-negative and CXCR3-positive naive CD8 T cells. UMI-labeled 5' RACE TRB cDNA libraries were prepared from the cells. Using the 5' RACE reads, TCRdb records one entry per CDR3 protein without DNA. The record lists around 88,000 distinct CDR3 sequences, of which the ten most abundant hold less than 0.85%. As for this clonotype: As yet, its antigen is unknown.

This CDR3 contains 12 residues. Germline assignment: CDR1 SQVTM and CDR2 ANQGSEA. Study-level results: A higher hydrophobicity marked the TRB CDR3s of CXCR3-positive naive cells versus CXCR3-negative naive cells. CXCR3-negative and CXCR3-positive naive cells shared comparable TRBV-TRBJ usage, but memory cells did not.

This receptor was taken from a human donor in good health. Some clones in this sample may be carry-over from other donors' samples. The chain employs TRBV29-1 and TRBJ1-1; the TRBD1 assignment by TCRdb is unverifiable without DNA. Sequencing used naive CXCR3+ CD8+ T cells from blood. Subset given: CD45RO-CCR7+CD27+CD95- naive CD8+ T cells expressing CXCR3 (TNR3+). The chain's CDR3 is CAVGGYNTEAFF.